Listed below are T cell receptor beta chains from one sample, sequenced in a study of radiation and T cells in renal cell carcinoma. Profiling relied on immunoSEQ multiplex PCR, and the TCRdb table lists in-frame clones only, not all of them. The sample has 100,000 to 150,000 clones, roughly 77% seen once; the top ten hold 1.5% to 2%. The specimen comprised blood, sampled from a patient whose treatment included radiotherapy and nephrectomy. The origin of the receptors is a woman aged 60-75 years with renal cell carcinoma. Each CDR3 is given with its conserved first and last residue. Fields, in order: clone size, J gene, V gene, D gene, CDR3 DNA, CDR3 protein. D genes are given only for firm matches. Clone size is stated in some rows and not others, as once, few, many or a class when expanded.

- TRBJ1-6 TRBV19 - TGTGCCAGTAGTATTCGGGCCAACTATGGAGGTAATTCACCCCTCCACTTT CASSIRANYGGNSPLHF
- TRBJ1-5 TRBV6-1 - TGTGCCAGCAGCTCGCGGGGCAGGAATCGAGAGCATTTT CASSSRGRNREHF
- TRBJ1-2 TRBV7-2 TRBD1 TGTGCCAGCAGCTTAGAGGTGGCAGGGGGTAATGGCTACACCTTC CASSLEVAGGNGYTF
- TRBJ2-3 TRBV5-1 - TGCGCCAGCAGCTTGGATCTCCGGGGCACAGATACGCAGTATTTT CASSLDLRGTDTQYF
- TRBJ1-2 TRBV9 - TGTGCCAGCAGCGAGCCCCCTGATGGCTACACCTTC CASSEPPDGYTF
- TRBJ2-2 TRBV9 - TGTGCCAGCAGCGCCGGGCCATATACCGGGGAGCTGTTTTTT CASSAGPYTGELFF
- TRBJ2-1 TRBV7-2 TRBD1 TGTGCCAGCAGCTTGAACAGGGGTGGGCAGTTCTTC CASSLNRGGQFF
- TRBJ2-7 TRBV30 - TGTGCCTGGACCTTGGGAAGGACGATTGCCTACGAGCAGTACTTC CAWTLGRTIAYEQYF
- TRBJ2-7 TRBV11-3 - TGTGCCAGCAGCCCCGGACAGAGTAGCTCCTACGAGCAGTACTTC CASSPGQSSSYEQYF
- TRBJ2-7 TRBV5-1 TRBD1 TGCGCCAGCAGCCATGGACAGGCCTACGAGCAGTACTTC CASSHGQAYEQYF
- TRBJ2-7 TRBV19 - TGTGCCAGTAGTATAGGCCCCTCGTCGTCGTCCGAGCAGTACTTC CASSIGPSSSSEQYF
- TRBJ1-2 TRBV6-5 - TGTGCCAGCGGTGGAGGGCCAGGCTATGGCTACACCTTC CASGGGPGYGYTF
- TRBJ1-2 TRBV2 TRBD1 TGTGCCAGCACCGCATCGACAGGGGGCTATGGCTACACCTTC CASTASTGGYGYTF
- TRBJ2-1 TRBV6-5 TRBD2 TGTGCCAGCAGTCCAGGAACTAGCGGGGTTAATGAGCAGTTCTTC CASSPGTSGVNEQFF
- TRBJ2-3 TRBV4-3 - TGCGCCAGCAGCCAAGAGAGTGGAACTCGACTGCAGTATTTT CASSQESGTRLQYF
- TRBJ2-1 TRBV28 - TGTGCCAGCAATTCACCGGGACACACCTACAATGAGCAGTTCTTC CASNSPGHTYNEQFF
- TRBJ2-1 TRBV4-2 - TGTGCCAGCAGCCCACTAAGAGGGGACAATGAGCAGTTCTTC CASSPLRGDNEQFF
- TRBJ2-7 TRBV5-6 TRBD2 TGTGCCAGCAGCATGCTAGCGGGAGGGTTCGAGCAGTACTTC CASSMLAGGFEQYF
- TRBJ1-2 TRBV5-4 TRBD1 TGTGCCAGCAGCTGGACAGGATCCTCCTATGGCTACACCTTC CASSWTGSSYGYTF
- TRBJ2-7 TRBV4-1 TRBD2 TGCGCCAGCAGCCAAGAACTGACTAGCGGGGGGGCCTACGAGCAGTACTTC CASSQELTSGGAYEQYF
- TRBJ1-2 TRBV5-1 TRBD1 TGCGCCAGCAGCTTGGAGGGACAGAACTATGGCTACACCTTC CASSLEGQNYGYTF
- TRBJ2-7 TRBV5-6 TRBD1 TGTGCCAGCAGCTGGGACAGATCGGTGGGGCTCGAGCAGTACTTC CASSWDRSVGLEQYF
- TRBJ2-3 TRBV5-4 - TGTGCCAGCAGCCCGGAGGGCCGGGGAGGTGATACGCAGTATTTT CASSPEGRGGDTQYF
once TRBJ2-7 TRBV7-9 - TGTGCCAGCAGCTTAGGCACAGGCCTTTCCTACGAGCAGTACTTC CASSLGTGLSYEQYF
few TRBJ1-1 TRBV5-1 - TGCGCCAGCAGCTCGAGCAGAACGGGACACACTAACACTGAAGCTTTCTTT CASSSSRTGHTNTEAFF
- TRBJ1-6 TRBV5-1 - TGCGCCAGCAGCTTCCCGGAGTATAATTCACCCCTCCACTTT CASSFPEYNSPLHF